What follows describes a single T cell receptor beta chain. Its target is not known. This could be a read error, since a much larger clone is one nucleotide away. The data stem from a study of T-cell memory formation after mild COVID-19. TCRdb redid the calling of the 5' RACE reads with MiXCR, one entry per CDR3 protein. The sample has about 16,000 distinct CDR3 sequences, over 20% seen once; the top ten hold approximately 60%. Study-wide results and caveats: Clones that got smaller from day 15 to 85 had even CD4/CD8, while clones growing later tipped toward CD4+. Pre-infection memory already had some responding clones, implying cross-reactive memory joined.

Germline CDR1 and CDR2: SEHNR and FQNEAQ (reference sequence). This CDR3 has 15 residues. This TCR was sampled from a man between 18 and 35 years old who had mild COVID-19 (a few samples of this study predate the infection). Cell type and time point are not known. The chain uses TRBV7-9 and TRBJ2-3; a weak D match, TRBD2 (5 bases). What was sequenced was PBMCs or a T cell subset sorted from them (not recorded which). In nucleotides, the CDR3 is TGTGCCAGCAGCTTCACAGTCCCTAGCACAGATACGAAGTATTTT. Encoded protein: CASSFTVPSTDTKYF.